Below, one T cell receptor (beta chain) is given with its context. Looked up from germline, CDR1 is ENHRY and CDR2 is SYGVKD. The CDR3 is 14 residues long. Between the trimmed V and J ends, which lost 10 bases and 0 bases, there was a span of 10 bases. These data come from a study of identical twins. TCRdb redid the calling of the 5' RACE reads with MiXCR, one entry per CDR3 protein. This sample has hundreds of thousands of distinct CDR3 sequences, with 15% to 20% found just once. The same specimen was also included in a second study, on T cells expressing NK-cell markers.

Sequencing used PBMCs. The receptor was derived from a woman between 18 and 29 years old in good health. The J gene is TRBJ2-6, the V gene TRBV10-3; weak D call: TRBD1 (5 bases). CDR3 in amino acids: CATEDSSGANVLTF. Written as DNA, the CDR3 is TGTGCCACGGAAGACAGCTCTGGGGCCAACGTCCTGACTTTC.